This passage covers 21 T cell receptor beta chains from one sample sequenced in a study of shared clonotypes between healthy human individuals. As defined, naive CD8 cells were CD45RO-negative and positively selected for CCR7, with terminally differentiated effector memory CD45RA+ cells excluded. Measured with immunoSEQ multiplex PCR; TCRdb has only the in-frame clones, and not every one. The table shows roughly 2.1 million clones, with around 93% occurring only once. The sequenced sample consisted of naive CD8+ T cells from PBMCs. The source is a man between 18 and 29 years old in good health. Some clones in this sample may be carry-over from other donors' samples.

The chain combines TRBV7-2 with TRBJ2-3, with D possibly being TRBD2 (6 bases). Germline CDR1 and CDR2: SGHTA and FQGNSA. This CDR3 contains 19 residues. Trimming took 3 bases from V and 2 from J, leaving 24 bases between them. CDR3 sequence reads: CASSLPHNLALPVTDTQYF. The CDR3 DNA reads TGTGCCAGCAGCTTGCCCCACAATCTAGCGCTCCCCGTCACAGATACGCAGTATTTT.

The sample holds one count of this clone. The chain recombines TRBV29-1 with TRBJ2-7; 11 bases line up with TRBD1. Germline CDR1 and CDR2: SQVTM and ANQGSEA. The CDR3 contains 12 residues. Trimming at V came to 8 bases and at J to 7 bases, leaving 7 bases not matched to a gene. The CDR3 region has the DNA TGCAGCTCACGTGGGGACAGGGGGGAGCAGTACTTC. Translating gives CSSRGDRGEQYF.

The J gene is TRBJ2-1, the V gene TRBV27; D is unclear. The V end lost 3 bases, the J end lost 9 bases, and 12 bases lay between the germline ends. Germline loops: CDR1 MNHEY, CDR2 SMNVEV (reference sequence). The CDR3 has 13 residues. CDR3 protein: CASSLSPSIEQFF. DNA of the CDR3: TGTGCCAGCAGTTTGTCCCCGTCTATTGAGCAGTTCTTC.

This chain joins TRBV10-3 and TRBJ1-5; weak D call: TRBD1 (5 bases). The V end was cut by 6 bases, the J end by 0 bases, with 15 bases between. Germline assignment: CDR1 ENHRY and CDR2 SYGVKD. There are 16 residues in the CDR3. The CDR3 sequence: CAISEPGGSSNQPQHF. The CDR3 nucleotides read TGTGCCATCAGCGAGCCGGGGGGATCTAGCAATCAGCCCCAGCATTTT.

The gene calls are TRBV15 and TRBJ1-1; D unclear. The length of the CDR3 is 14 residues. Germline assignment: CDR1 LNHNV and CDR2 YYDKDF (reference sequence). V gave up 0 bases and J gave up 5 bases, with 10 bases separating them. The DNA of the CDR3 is TGTGCCACCAGCAGAGATGGGTCACGTACTGAAGCTTTCTTT. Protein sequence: CATSRDGSRTEAFF. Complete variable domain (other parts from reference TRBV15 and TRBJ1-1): DAMVIQNPRYQVTQFGKPVTLSCSQTLNHNVMYWYQQKSSQAPKLLFHYYDKDFNNEADTPDNFQSRRPNTSFCFLDIRSPGLGDTAMYLCATSRDGSRTEAFFGQGTRLTVV.

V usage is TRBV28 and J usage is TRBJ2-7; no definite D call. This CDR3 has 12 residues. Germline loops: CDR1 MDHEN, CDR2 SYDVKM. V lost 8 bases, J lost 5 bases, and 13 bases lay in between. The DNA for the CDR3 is TGTGCCAGCCGTTGGGGATACCACGAGCAGTACTTC. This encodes CASRWGYHEQYF.

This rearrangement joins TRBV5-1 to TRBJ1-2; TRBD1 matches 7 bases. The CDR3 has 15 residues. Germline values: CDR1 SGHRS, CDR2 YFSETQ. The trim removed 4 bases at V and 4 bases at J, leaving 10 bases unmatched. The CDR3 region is CASSEAPGQIYGYTF. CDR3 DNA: TGCGCCAGCAGCGAGGCGCCGGGACAGATCTATGGCTACACCTTC.

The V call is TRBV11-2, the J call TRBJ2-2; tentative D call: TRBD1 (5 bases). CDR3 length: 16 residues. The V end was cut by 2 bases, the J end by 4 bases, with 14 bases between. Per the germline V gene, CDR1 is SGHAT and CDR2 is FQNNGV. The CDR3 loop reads CASSLYRQAITGELFF. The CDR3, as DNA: TGTGCCAGCAGCTTATACAGGCAGGCGATCACCGGGGAGCTGTTTTTT.

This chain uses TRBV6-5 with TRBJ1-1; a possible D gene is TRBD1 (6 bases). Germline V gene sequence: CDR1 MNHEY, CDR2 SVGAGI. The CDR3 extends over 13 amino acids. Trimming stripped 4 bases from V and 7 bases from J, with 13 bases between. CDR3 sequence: CASSWQGQDEAFF. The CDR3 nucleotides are TGTGCCAGCAGTTGGCAGGGGCAGGATGAAGCTTTCTTT.

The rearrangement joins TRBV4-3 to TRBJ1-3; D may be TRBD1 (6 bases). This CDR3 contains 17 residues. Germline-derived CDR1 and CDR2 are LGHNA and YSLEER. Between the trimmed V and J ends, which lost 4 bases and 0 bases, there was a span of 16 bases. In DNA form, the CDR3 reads TGCGCCAGCAGCCCCACTGGGGGGCCGAGCTCTGGAAACACCATATATTTT. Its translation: CASSPTGGPSSGNTIYF.

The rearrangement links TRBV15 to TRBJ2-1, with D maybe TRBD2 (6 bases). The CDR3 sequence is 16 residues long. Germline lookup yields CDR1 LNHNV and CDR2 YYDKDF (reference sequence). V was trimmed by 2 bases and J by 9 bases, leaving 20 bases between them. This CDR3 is CATSRSRDSLIREQFF. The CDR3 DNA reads TGTGCCACCAGCAGATCCCGGGACTCCCTCATCCGTGAGCAGTTCTTC.

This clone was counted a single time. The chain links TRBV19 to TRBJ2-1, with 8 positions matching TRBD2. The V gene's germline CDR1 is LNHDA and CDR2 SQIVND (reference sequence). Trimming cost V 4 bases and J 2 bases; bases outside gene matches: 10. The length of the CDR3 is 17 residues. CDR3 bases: TGTGCCAGTAGTACTTCTTGGCGGGAGGTAACCTACAATGAGCAGTTCTTC. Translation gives CASSTSWREVTYNEQFF.

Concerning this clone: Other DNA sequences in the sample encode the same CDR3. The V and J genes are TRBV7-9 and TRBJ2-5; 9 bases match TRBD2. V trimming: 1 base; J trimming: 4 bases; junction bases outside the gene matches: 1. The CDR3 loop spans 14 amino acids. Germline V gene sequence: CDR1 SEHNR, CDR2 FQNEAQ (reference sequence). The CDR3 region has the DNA TGTGCCAGCAGCTTAGGAGCGGGAGGAGAGACCCAGTACTTC. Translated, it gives CASSLGAGGETQYF.

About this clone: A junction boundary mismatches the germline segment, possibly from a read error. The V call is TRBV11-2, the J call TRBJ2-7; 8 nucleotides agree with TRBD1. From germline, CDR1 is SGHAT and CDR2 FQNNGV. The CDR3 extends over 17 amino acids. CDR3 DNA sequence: TGTGCCAGCAGCCTAGAAGGGTCGGTGACAGGGGCAGACGAGCAGTACTTC. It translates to CASSLEGSVTGADEQYF.

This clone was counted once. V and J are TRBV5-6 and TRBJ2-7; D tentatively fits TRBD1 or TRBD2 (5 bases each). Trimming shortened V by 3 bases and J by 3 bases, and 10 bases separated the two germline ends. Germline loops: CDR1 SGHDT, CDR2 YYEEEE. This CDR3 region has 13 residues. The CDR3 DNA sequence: TGTGCCAGCAGCTGGGGGATGGGCTACGAGCAGTACTTC. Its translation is CASSWGMGYEQYF. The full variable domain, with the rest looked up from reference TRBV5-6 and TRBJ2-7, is DAGVTQSPTHLIKTRGQQVTLRCSPKSGHDTVSWYQQALGQGPQFIFQYYEEEERQRGNFPDRFSGHQFPNYSSELNVNALLLGDSALYLCASSWGMGYEQYFGPGTRLTVT.

The chain's CDR3 is CATSTYLRALEDTEAFF. The CDR3 nucleotides read TGTGCCACCAGCACATACCTCAGGGCCCTTGAGGACACTGAAGCTTTCTTT. J is TRBJ1-1 and V is TRBV15; perhaps TRBD1 as D (5 bases). This CDR3 region has 17 residues. The ends were cut back, 4 bases at V and 3 bases at J, with 21 bases in the middle. Germline CDR1 is LNHNV and CDR2 is YYDKDF (reference sequence).

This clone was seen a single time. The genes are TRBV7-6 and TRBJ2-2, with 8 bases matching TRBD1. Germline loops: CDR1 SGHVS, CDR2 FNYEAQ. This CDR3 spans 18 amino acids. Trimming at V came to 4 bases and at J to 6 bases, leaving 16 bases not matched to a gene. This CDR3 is CASSSPRGQAALPGELFF. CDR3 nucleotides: TGTGCCAGCAGCTCCCCCAGGGGGCAAGCGGCACTGCCCGGGGAGCTGTTTTTT. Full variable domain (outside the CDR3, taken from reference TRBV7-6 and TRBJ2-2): GAGVSQSPRYKVTKRGQDVALRCDPISGHVSLYWYRQALGQGPEFLTYFNYEAQQDKSGLPNDRFSAERPEGSISTLTIQRTEQRDSAMYRCASSSPRGQAALPGELFFGEGSRLTVL.

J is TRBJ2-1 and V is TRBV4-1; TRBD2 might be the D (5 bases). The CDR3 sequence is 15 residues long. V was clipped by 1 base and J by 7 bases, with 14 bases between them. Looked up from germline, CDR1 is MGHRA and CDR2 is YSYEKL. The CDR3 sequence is CASSQGVGGRNEQFF. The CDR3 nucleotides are TGCGCCAGCAGCCAAGGTGTCGGCGGGCGTAATGAGCAGTTCTTC.

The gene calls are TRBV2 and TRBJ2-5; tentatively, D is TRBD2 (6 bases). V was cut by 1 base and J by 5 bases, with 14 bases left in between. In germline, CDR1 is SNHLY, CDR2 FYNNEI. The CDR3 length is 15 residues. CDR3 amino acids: CASSEGPGEMETQYF. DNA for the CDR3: TGTGCCAGCAGTGAAGGCCCGGGGGAGATGGAGACCCAGTACTTC. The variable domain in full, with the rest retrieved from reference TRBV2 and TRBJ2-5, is EPEVTQTPSHQVTQMGQEVILRCVPISNHLYFYWYRQILGQKVEFLVSFYNNEISEKSEIFDDQFSVERPDGSNFTLKIRSTKLEDSAMYFCASSEGPGEMETQYFGPGTRLLVL.

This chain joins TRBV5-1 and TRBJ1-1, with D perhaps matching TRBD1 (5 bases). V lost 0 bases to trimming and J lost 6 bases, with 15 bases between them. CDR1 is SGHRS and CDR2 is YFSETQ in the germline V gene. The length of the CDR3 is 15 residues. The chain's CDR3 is CASSLVGQGLAEAFF. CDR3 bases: TGCGCCAGCAGCTTGGTGGGTCAGGGCCTTGCTGAAGCTTTCTTT.

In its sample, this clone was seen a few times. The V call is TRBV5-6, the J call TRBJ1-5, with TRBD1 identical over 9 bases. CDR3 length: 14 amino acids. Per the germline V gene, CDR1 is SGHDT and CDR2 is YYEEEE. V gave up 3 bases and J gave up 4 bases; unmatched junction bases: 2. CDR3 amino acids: CASSYGTGNQPQHF. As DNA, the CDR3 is TGTGCCAGCAGCTACGGGACAGGGAATCAGCCCCAGCATTTT.